One and the same sample provided the 13 T cell receptor beta chains below, sequenced in a study of blood T cell repertoires in COVID-19. The data were produced by immunoSEQ multiplex PCR, yet TCRdb's version contains in-frame clones alone and is incomplete. The sample carries 250,000 to 300,000 clones, around 90% recorded once. What was sequenced was PBMCs or T cells enriched from blood (not recorded which). These receptors were collected from a woman aged 25 to 39 who had recovered from COVID-19.

The chain couples TRBV4-1 to TRBJ1-1, with D perhaps matching TRBD1 (6 bases). The V end lost 6 bases, the J end lost 7 bases, and 21 bases lay between the germline ends. This CDR3 is built from 15 residues. CDR1 and CDR2 (germline): MGHRA, YSYEKL. The CDR3 sequence: CASSRAIQGAVEAFF. The CDR3 bases are TGCGCCAGCAGTCGGGCTATACAGGGTGCGGTTGAAGCTTTCTTT.

The chain carries TRBV14 and TRBJ2-5; no clear D gene. CDR1 and CDR2 (germline): SGHDN, FVKESK. Trimming removed 0 bases from V and 1 base from J, with 3 bases in between. This CDR3 spans 13 amino acids. The CDR3: CASSQDLQETQYF. The CDR3 region has the DNA TGTGCCAGCAGCCAAGACCTCCAAGAGACCCAGTACTTC.

The chain uses TRBV20-1 and TRBJ2-7, with D hard to call. V lost 0 bases and J 6 bases, leaving 6 bases between the germline ends. The CDR3 extends over 11 amino acids. In germline, CDR1 is DFQATT, CDR2 SNEGSKA (reference sequence). CDR3 protein: CSARDTGEQYF. CDR3 bases: TGCAGTGCTAGAGATACGGGCGAGCAGTACTTC.

V and J are TRBV27 and TRBJ1-2; tentatively, D is TRBD1 (5 bases). Germline CDR1 MNHEY, CDR2 SMNVEV (reference sequence). The CDR3 runs to 15 residues. V lost 5 bases, J lost 5 bases, and 18 bases lay in between. This CDR3 is CASSPGGGSTYGYTF. CDR3 coding DNA: TGTGCCAGCAGTCCCGGGGGGGGTAGCACTTATGGCTACACCTTC.

V and J are TRBV19 and TRBJ1-3; D call uncertain. CDR1 LNHDA and CDR2 SQIVND come from the germline V gene (reference sequence). CDR3 length equals 14 residues. V dropped 5 bases and J dropped 0 bases, with 8 bases sitting between them. CDR3 in amino acids: CASSLYHSGNTIYF. CDR3 coding DNA: TGTGCCAGTAGTCTCTACCACTCTGGAAACACCATATATTTT. The full variable domain, with the rest looked up from reference TRBV19 and TRBJ1-3, is DGGITQSPKYLFRKEGQNVTLSCEQNLNHDAMYWYRQDPGQGLRLIYYSQIVNDFQKGDIAEGYSVSREKKESFPLTVTSAQKNPTAFYLCASSLYHSGNTIYFGEGSWLTVV.

This sequence joins TRBV30 and TRBJ1-1; 8 nucleotides match TRBD1. This CDR3 has 14 residues. Losses at the gene ends were 5 bases for V and 3 bases for J; bases not matched to a gene: 8. Per germline, CDR1 GTSNPN and CDR2 SVGIG (reference sequence). CDR3 region: CAWDPQTGDTEAFF. The CDR3 nucleotides are TGTGCCTGGGACCCCCAGACAGGGGACACTGAAGCTTTCTTT.

V and J are TRBV24-1 and TRBJ2-1, with TRBD1 matching 9 bases. CDR1 is KGHDR, CDR2 SFDVKD, per germline. This CDR3 region has 16 residues. V lost 7 bases to trimming and J lost 8 bases; unmatched junction nucleotides: 14. This CDR3 reads CATSPPDGTGRDEQFF. The CDR3 coding sequence is TGTGCCACCAGCCCACCGGATGGGACAGGGAGGGATGAGCAGTTCTTC.

The chain couples TRBV7-2 to TRBJ2-1; possibly TRBD1 for D (6 bases). The CDR3 runs 14 residues. The V end was cut by 3 bases, the J end by 3 bases, with 9 bases between. The germline CDR1 and CDR2 sequences are SGHTA and FQGNSA. CDR3 DNA sequence: TGTGCCAGCAGCTTGGCAGGGGTCTACAATGAGCAGTTCTTC. Its translation is CASSLAGVYNEQFF.

The chain employs TRBV11-3 and TRBJ2-2; 13 positions match TRBD2. Germline CDR1 and CDR2: SGHNT and YENEEA. V dropped 4 bases and J dropped 6; count of bases not matched to a gene: 14. This CDR3 has 19 residues. This CDR3 is CASSYPGGLAGVRAGELFF. The CDR3 DNA is TGTGCCAGCAGCTACCCCGGCGGACTAGCGGGAGTGAGGGCCGGGGAGCTGTTTTTT.

This clone has a handful of counts. This rearrangement joins TRBV15 to TRBJ1-3; 8 nucleotides align to TRBD1. The CDR3 spans 17 residues. V trimming: 2 bases; J trimming: 4 bases; junction bases outside the gene matches: 10. Germline V gene lookup returns CDR1 LNHNV and CDR2 YYDKDF (reference sequence). The CDR3 DNA is TGTGCCACCAGCAGATCCTTCCGGGACAGGCGGGGAAACACCATATATTTT. It translates to CATSRSFRDRRGNTIYF.

This chain links TRBV29-1 with TRBJ1-5; D call uncertain. V dropped 6 bases and J dropped 2 bases, with 14 bases sitting between them. Germline CDR1 is SQVTM and CDR2 is ANQGSEA. The CDR3 covers 14 residues. The CDR3 bases are TGCAGCGTCAGCTCCGGGTTTGGCAATCAGCCCCAGCATTTT. Translation: CSVSSGFGNQPQHF.

This clone was observed once. The gene calls are TRBV7-2 and TRBJ1-5; 7 bases map to TRBD1. This CDR3 comprises 14 residues. The trim removed 3 bases at V and 3 bases at J, leaving 2 bases unmatched. The germline gives CDR1 SGHTA, CDR2 FQGNSA. CDR3 residues: CASSFTGANQPQHF. CDR3 in DNA: TGTGCCAGCAGCTTTACAGGGGCCAATCAGCCCCAGCATTTT. Filled out from reference TRBV7-2 and TRBJ1-5, the complete variable domain reads GAGVSQSPSNKVTEKGKDVELRCDPISGHTALYWYRQSLGQGLEFLIYFQGNSAPDKSGLPSDRFSAERTGGSVSTLTIQRTQQEDSAVYLCASSFTGANQPQHFGDGTRLSIL.

The CDR3 DNA follows: TGCGCCAGCAGTGGGAGCGGGAGTATCTACGAGCAGTACTTC. Amino acids: CASSGSGSIYEQYF. The J gene is TRBJ2-7, the V gene TRBV10-1, with 8 bases aligning to TRBD2. Germline lookup yields CDR1 WNHNN and CDR2 SYGVQD (reference sequence). The CDR3 has 14 residues. The J segment lost 3 bases and the V segment lost 4 bases, leaving 5 bases of the junction unmatched.